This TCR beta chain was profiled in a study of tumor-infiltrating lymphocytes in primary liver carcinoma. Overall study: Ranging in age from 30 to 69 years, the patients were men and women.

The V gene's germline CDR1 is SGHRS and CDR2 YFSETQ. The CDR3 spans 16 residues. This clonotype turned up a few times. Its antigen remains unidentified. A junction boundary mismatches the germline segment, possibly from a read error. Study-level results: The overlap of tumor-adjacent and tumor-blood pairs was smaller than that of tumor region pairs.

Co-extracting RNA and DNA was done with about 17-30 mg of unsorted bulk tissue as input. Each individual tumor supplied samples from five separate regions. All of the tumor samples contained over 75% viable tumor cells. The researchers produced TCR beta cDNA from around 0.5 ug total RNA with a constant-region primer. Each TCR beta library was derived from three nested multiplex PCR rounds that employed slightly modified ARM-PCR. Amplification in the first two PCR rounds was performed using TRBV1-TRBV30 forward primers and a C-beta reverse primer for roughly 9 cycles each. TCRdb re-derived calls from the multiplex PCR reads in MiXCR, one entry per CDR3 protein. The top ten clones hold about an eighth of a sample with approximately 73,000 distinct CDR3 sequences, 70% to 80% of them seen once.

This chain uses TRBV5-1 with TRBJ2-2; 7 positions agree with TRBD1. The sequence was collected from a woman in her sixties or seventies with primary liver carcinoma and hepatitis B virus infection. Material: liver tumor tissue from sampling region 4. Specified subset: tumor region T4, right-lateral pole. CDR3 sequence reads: CANSAPGQSNTGELFF. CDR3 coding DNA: TGTGCCAACAGCGCCCCGGGACAGTCGAACACCGGGGAGCTGTTTTTT.